Listed below are T cell receptor beta chains from one sample, sequenced in a study of cytomegalovirus exposure and HLA in healthy donors. The assay was immunoSEQ multiplex PCR, and TCRdb's table has in-frame clones only and misses some. The table shows about 59,000 clones, with 75% to 85% occurring only once. The material sequenced was PBMCs. These receptors came from a woman in her 40s in good health and CMV-seronegative. Both conserved end residues are part of each CDR3. A D gene is named only where the DNA matches it firmly. A clone size is listed for some rows: how often the clone was seen (once, few, many), or a class if it is expanded.

size	D	V	J	DNA	CDR3
few	TRBD2	TRBV7-2	TRBJ2-7	TGTGCCAGCAGCTTAGCGCCACCGGGAGGGTCCCGCGACGAGCAGTACTTC	CASSLAPPGGSRDEQYF
-	-	TRBV2	TRBJ2-1	TGTGCCAGCAGTGAAGCCGGCAATGAGCAGTTCTTC	CASSEAGNEQFF
-	TRBD1	TRBV7-3	TRBJ1-1	TGTGCCAGCAGCGCGACAGGGGCCGACACTGAAGCTTTCTTT	CASSATGADTEAFF
-	TRBD2	TRBV14	TRBJ2-1	TGTGCCAGCAGCCAAGGTCGAGGCCTAGCGGGCTACAATGAGCAGTTCTTC	CASSQGRGLAGYNEQFF
-	TRBD1	TRBV5-6	TRBJ1-5	TGTGCCAGCAGCCGACAGGGGGATCAGCCCCAGCATTTT	CASSRQGDQPQHF
-	-	TRBV4-1	TRBJ1-5	TGCGCCAGCAGCCAAGTAGGAGTTAATCAGCCCCAGCATTTT	CASSQVGVNQPQHF
-	TRBD2	TRBV9	TRBJ2-5	TGTGCCAGCAGCGTTGGTTTGACTAGCGGGAACGATGGGGAGACCCAGTACTTC	CASSVGLTSGNDGETQYF
-	-	TRBV4-2	TRBJ2-7	TGTGCCAGCAGCCAAGCTGCGGGATCCGAGCAGTACTTC	CASSQAAGSEQYF
-	-	TRBV4-2	TRBJ1-2	TGTGCCAGCAGCCAAGACCTACAGTTACTCTATGGCTACACCTTC	CASSQDLQLLYGYTF
-	TRBD2	TRBV2	TRBJ2-1	TGTGCCAGCAGGGCGGGACTAGCGGAGAATGAGCAGTTCTTC	CASRAGLAENEQFF
once	TRBD2	TRBV4-2	TRBJ2-7	TGTGCCAGCAGCCAAGATCGGATAGCGGGAACCTTAACCTACGAGCAGTACTTC	CASSQDRIAGTLTYEQYF
-	TRBD1	TRBV27	TRBJ1-4	TGTGCCAGCAGCGGGACAGCAACTAATGAAAAACTGTTTTTT	CASSGTATNEKLFF
-	-	TRBV30	TRBJ1-5	TGTGCCTGGAGTGGGCAGGGGAATCAGCCCCAGCATTTT	CAWSGQGNQPQHF
few	-	TRBV6-6	TRBJ2-7	TGTGCCAGCAGTTATCAGGGATCCTACGAGCAGTACTTC	CASSYQGSYEQYF
-	-	TRBV5-1	TRBJ2-2	TGCGCCAGCAGCCCCGGACTACAACAGACCGGGGAGCTGTTTTTT	CASSPGLQQTGELFF
-	TRBD1	TRBV29-1	TRBJ2-3	TGCAGCGTCGGACAGGGGATAACCACAGATACGCAGTATTTT	CSVGQGITTDTQYF
-	-	TRBV13	TRBJ1-3	TGTGCCAGCGGACAGCTCTCTGGAAACACCATATATTTT	CASGQLSGNTIYF
-	TRBD2	TRBV25-1	TRBJ2-2	TGTGCCAGCAGTGTGACTAGCTTAAACGGGGAGCTGTTTTTT	CASSVTSLNGELFF
-	-	TRBV9	TRBJ1-3	TGTGCCAGCAGCGTTGGACTGAGCTCTGGAAACACCATATATTTT	CASSVGLSSGNTIYF
-	TRBD1	TRBV27	TRBJ1-2	TGTGCCAGCAGTTCAGGGGGATCTAACTATGGCTACACCTTC	CASSSGGSNYGYTF
once	-	TRBV19	TRBJ1-3	TGTGCCAGTAGTACAGGGACTGGAAACACCATATATTTT	CASSTGTGNTIYF
-	TRBD1	TRBV28	TRBJ1-1	TGTGCCAGCGTCCCGGGACAGGGGACGAGCACTGAAGCTTTCTTT	CASVPGQGTSTEAFF
-	TRBD1	TRBV7-3	TRBJ2-5	TGTGCCAGCAGCTTACCCCCTGGCAGGGGGCGCTGGGGCCGGCGCGGTGACTTC	CASSLPPGRGRWGRRGDF
few	TRBD2	TRBV11-2	TRBJ2-5	TGTGCCAGCAGCGGGGGACTAGCACGAGGAGAGACCCAGTACTTC	CASSGGLARGETQYF
-	TRBD2	TRBV27	TRBJ2-2	TGTGCCAGCAGTCCGGGACTAGCGGGGCGGCCCACCGGGGAGCTGTTTTTT	CASSPGLAGRPTGELFF
-	TRBD1	TRBV19	TRBJ2-1	TGTGCCAGTAGTACGGACAGGGGGTCCCCCAATGAGCAGTTCTTC	CASSTDRGSPNEQFF
-	-	TRBV15	TRBJ1-2	TGTGCCACCAGCAGAGGAGGGGGAGCGAACTATGGCTACACCTTC	CATSRGGGANYGYTF
once	TRBD1	TRBV6-5	TRBJ2-7	TGTGCCAGCAGTCGCCGGGACAGGGGCCCCTACGAGCAGTACTTC	CASSRRDRGPYEQYF
-	TRBD2	TRBV7-3	TRBJ2-2	TGTGCCAGCAGCTTAGGGACCGGGACTAGTACCACCGGGGAGCTGTTTTTT	CASSLGTGTSTTGELFF
-	TRBD2	TRBV19	TRBJ2-1	TGTGCCAGTCAAGAGCGGGAGAGAAATGAGCAGTTCTTC	CASQERERNEQFF
-	TRBD1	TRBV7-2	TRBJ1-5	TGTGCCAGCAGCCCCCGGACAGGGATCGGGAGCAATCAGCCCCAGCATTTT	CASSPRTGIGSNQPQHF
-	-	TRBV5-1	TRBJ1-4	TGCGCCAGCAGCTTGGGTTTGGGGCCCGGTGAAAAACTGTTTTTT	CASSLGLGPGEKLFF
few	-	TRBV6-5	TRBJ2-1	TGTGCCAGCAGTCGACGCCAGGGATTCATCGATGAGCAGTTCTTC	CASSRRQGFIDEQFF
-	TRBD1	TRBV9	TRBJ1-2	TGTGCCAGCAGCGTAGGGGTGGGACAGGAATTCTATGGCTACACCTTC	CASSVGVGQEFYGYTF
-	-	TRBV6-6	TRBJ1-2	TGTGCCAGCAGTTCCGAGCATGGGCCCCGCGATGGCTACACCTTC	CASSSEHGPRDGYTF
-	TRBD2	TRBV7-2	TRBJ2-1	TGTGCCAGCAGCTCCACGGTCGGGACTAGCGGTTACAATGAGCAGTTCTTC	CASSSTVGTSGYNEQFF
-	TRBD1	TRBV25-1	TRBJ2-1	TGTGCCAGCAGTACAGGGGGCGTCGATGAGCAGTTCTTC	CASSTGGVDEQFF
-	-	TRBV28	TRBJ1-1	TGTGCCAGCAGCCCTCAGGGAGGACACACTGAAGCTTTCTTT	CASSPQGGHTEAFF
-	TRBD1	TRBV5-1	TRBJ1-1	TGCGCCAGCAGCCCGACAGGGGCATCTCCTGAAGCTTTCTTT	CASSPTGASPEAFF
-	TRBD2	TRBV9	TRBJ2-3	TGTGCCAGCAGCGTAGTGGCTAGCGGAACCACAGATACGCAGTATTTT	CASSVVASGTTDTQYF
-	-	TRBV6-5	TRBJ1-1	TGTGCCAGCAGGCCCGGACTGATTATGAACACTGAAGCTTTCTTT	CASRPGLIMNTEAFF
-	-	TRBV20-1	TRBJ2-5	TGCAGTGCTAGAAGCGAGGCCCAGTACTTC	CSARSEAQYF
-	TRBD2	TRBV29-1	TRBJ2-1	TGCAGCGTTTTAGGACTAGCGGGAGTTGAGCAGTTCTTC	CSVLGLAGVEQFF
once	-	TRBV15	TRBJ1-1	TGTGCCACCAGCCGCGGGACTGCCACTGAAGCTTTCTTT	CATSRGTATEAFF
-	TRBD1	TRBV6-5	TRBJ2-7	TGTGCCAGCAGCTTGACAGGGAATAACTACGAGCAGTACTTC	CASSLTGNNYEQYF
once	-	TRBV7-3	TRBJ1-2	TGTGCCAGCAGCTTAACACAGGGTGGTGGCTACACCTTC	CASSLTQGGGYTF
-	TRBD1	TRBV27	TRBJ1-1	TGTGCCAGCAACCCCACCTCGACAGGGGGCACGAACACTGAAGCTTTCTTT	CASNPTSTGGTNTEAFF
-	TRBD2	TRBV2	TRBJ2-1	TGTGCCAGCAGTGAACCGACTAGCGGGAGAAAAATAGAGTACAATGAGCAGTTCTTC	CASSEPTSGRKIEYNEQFF